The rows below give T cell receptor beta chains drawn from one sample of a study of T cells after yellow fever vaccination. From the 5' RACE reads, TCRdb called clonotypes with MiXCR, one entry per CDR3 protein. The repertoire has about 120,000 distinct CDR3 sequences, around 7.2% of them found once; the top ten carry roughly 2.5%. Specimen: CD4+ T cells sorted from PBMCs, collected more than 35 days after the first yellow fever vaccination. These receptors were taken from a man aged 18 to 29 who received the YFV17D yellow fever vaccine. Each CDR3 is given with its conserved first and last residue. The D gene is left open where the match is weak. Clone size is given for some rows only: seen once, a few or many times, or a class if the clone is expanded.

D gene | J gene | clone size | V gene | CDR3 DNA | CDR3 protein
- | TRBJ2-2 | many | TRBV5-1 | TGCGCCAGCAGCTTGTATAGGAACACCGGGGAGCTGTTTTTT | CASSLYRNTGELFF
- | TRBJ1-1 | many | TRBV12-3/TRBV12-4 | TGTGCCAGCAGACTCCAACAGGCGCCGAACACTGAAGCTTTCTTT | CASRLQQAPNTEAFF
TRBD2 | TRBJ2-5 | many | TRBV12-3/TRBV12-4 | TGTGCCAGCAGTTTAGTAGCGGGGGGCGCGGAGACCCAGTACTTC | CASSLVAGGAETQYF
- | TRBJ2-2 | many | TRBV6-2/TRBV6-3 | TGTGCCAGCAGTCCTGGGTGGAACACCGGGGAGCTGTTTTTT | CASSPGWNTGELFF
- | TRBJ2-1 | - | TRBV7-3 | TGTGCCAGCAGCACCGGACTGCCCAATGAGCAGTTCTTC | CASSTGLPNEQFF
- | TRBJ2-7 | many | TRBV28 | TGTGCCAGCAGTTTCGGTTTGGACGAGCAGTACTTC | CASSFGLDEQYF
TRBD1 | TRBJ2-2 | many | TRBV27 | TGTGCCAGCAGTTTATCGAGACAGGGGTACGCCGGGGAGCTGTTTTTT | CASSLSRQGYAGELFF
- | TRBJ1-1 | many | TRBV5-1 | TGCGCCAGCAGCTTGGGGGCAGGGGTGAACACTGAAGCTTTCTTT | CASSLGAGVNTEAFF
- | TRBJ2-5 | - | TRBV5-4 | TGTGCCAGCAGGGCCGGGTCTGTGGAGACCCAGTACTTC | CASRAGSVETQYF
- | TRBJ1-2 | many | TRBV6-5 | TGTGCCAGCCGCCTCTTCCTAGACTATGGCTACACCTTC | CASRLFLDYGYTF
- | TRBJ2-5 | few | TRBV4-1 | TGCGCCAGCAGCCAAGAAAGGGGGTTGGGGACGTACTTC | CASSQERGLGTYF
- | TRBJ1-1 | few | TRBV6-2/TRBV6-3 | TGTGCCAGCAGGGCTCATGGGACAACTGAAGCTTTCTTT | CASRAHGTTEAFF
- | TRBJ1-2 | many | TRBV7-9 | TGTGCCAGCAGCCCTAGTGGGGGCGGCTATGGCTACACCTTC | CASSPSGGGYGYTF
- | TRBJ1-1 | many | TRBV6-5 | TGTGCCAGCAGTTTTTCGGGATGGAACACTGAAGCTTTCTTT | CASSFSGWNTEAFF
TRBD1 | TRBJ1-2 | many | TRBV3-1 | TGTGCCAGCCAGAAGACAGGGGTGGGCTATGGCTACACCTTC | CASQKTGVGYGYTF
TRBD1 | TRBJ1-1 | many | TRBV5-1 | TGCGCCAGCCCAACCCGGACAGGACACGCTAAGAACACTGAAGCTTTCTTT | CASPTRTGHAKNTEAFF
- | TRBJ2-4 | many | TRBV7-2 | TGTGCCAGCAGCTTTAGCATTAAGGACATTCAGTACTTC | CASSFSIKDIQYF
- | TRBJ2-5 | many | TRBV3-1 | TGTGCCAGCAGCCAAGAGGCCGGGGGGACCCAGTACTTC | CASSQEAGGTQYF